This entry is about one T cell receptor beta chain. This sample is drawn from a study of blood T cell repertoires in COVID-19. In the study overall: Acute-phase and convalescent COVID-19 samples originated in the United States, Italy and Spain.

Participant ages covered roughly 18 to 89 years across approximately 25 US areas. Cohort allocation depended upon clinical history that participants reported. Original methodology: Estimates of nucleated cell counts were drawn from the amplification of reference gene primers. The repertoire was sequenced with immunoSEQ multiplex PCR; TCRdb's copy has only in-frame clones and lacks some. Clone size and the V and J calls come from that table; the DNA yielded D and trimming. The sample records more than 250,000 clones, roughly 90% being singletons. Trimming took 1 base from V and 3 from J, leaving 8 bases between them. CDR1 is SGDLS, CDR2 YYNGEE, per germline. The CDR3 totals 13 residues.

The rearrangement uses TRBV9 and TRBJ2-7, with D possibly being TRBD1 (7 bases). Sequenced: PBMCs or T cells enriched from blood (not recorded which). This clonotype was sampled from a woman aged 25 to 39 who had recovered from COVID-19. The CDR3 DNA follows: TGTGCCAGCAGCGTACAGGGGGGCTACGAGCAGTACTTC. Translating it yields CASSVQGGYEQYF.